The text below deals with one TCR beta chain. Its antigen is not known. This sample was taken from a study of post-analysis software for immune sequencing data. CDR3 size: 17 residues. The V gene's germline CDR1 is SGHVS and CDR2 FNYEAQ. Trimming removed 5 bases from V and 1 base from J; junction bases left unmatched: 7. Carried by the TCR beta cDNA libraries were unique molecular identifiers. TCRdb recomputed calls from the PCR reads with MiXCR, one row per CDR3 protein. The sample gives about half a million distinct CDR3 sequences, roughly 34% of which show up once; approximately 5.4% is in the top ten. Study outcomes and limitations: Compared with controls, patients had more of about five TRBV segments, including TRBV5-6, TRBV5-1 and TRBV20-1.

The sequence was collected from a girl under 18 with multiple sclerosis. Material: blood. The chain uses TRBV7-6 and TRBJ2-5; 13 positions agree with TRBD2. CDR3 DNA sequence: TGTGCCAGCAGCGTCTCTTGGACTAGCGGGGGCCAAGAGACCCAGTACTTC. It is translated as CASSVSWTSGGQETQYF. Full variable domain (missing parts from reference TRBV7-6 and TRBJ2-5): GAGVSQSPRYKVTKRGQDVALRCDPISGHVSLYWYRQALGQGPEFLTYFNYEAQQDKSGLPNDRFSAERPEGSISTLTIQRTEQRDSAMYRCASSVSWTSGGQETQYFGPGTRLLVL.